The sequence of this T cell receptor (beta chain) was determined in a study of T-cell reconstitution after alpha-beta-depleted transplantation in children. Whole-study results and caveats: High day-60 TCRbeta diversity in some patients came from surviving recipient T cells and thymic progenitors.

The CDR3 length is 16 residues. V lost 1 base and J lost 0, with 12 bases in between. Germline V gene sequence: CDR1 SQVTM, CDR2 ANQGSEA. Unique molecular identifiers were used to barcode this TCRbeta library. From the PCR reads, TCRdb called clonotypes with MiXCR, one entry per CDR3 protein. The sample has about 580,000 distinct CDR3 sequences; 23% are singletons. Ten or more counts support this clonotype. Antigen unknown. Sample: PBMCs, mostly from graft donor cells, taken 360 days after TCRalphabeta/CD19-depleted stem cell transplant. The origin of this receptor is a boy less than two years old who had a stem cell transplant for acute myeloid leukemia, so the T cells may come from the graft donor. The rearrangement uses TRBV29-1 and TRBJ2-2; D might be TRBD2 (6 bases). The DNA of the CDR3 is TGCAGCGTTGAAGGGTCCAGCGGGCCGAACACCGGGGAGCTGTTTTTT. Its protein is CSVEGSSGPNTGELFF.